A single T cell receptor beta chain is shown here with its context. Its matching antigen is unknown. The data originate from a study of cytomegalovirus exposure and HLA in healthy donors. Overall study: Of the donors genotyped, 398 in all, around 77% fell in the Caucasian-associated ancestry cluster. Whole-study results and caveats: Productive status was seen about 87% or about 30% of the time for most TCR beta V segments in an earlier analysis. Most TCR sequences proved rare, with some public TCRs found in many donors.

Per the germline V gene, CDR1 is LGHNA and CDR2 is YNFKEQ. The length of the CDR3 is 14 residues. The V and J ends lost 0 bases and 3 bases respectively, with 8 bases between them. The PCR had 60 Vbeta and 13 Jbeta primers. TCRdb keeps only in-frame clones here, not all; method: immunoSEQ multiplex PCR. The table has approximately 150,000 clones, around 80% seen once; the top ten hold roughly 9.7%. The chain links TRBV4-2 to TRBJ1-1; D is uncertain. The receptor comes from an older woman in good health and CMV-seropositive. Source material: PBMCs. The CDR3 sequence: CASSQDPLYTEAFF. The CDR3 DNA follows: TGTGCCAGCAGCCAAGATCCTCTTTACACTGAAGCTTTCTTT.